The present TCR beta chain was sequenced within a study of blood T cells in healthy people across ages. Combining a sample-barcoded 5' primer with a J-beta primer mix, a second PCR ran for about 7 to 12 cycles. A single record per CDR3 protein comes from TCRdb applying MiXCR to the 5' RACE reads. The table records 1.5 million to 2 million distinct CDR3 sequences, roughly two fifths of them present only once. The CDR3 covers 15 residues. The V and J ends lost 6 bases and 4 bases, in that order; junction bases with no gene match: 7. CDR1 and CDR2 (germline): MNHEY, SVGAGI. The chain couples TRBV6-5 to TRBJ2-2; 8 nucleotides line up with TRBD2. The material sequenced was blood. This TCR came from a human donor in good health. For the CDR3, the DNA is TGTGCCAGCAGCTATAACGGGGGGGGCACCGGGGAGCTGTTTTTT. It codes for CASSYNGGGTGELFF.